This T cell receptor (beta chain) was sequenced in a study of naive and memory T cell subsets. Regarding the study as a whole: Over 85% of naive TCR sequences appeared only once after error correction, unlike memory subsets.

This clonotype has only a few counts. The antigen is not known. Two oligonucleotides, mixed equimolar, formed the beta constant-region primer covering TRBC1 and TRBC2. Ligated cDNA was amplified by four rounds of PCR with nested alpha and beta constant-region primers and SP2. TCRdb reprocessed the UMI-ligation and nested PCR reads via MiXCR and lists one record per CDR3 protein. The sample includes some 100,000 distinct CDR3 sequences, 6% to 7.5% of them seen just once. The clonotype comes from a human donor in good health. Sequenced input: central memory CD4+ T cells from blood.

DNA for the CDR3: TGCAGCGTGAAAGCGGGGGGGCCCTCCAATGAGCAGTTCTTC. It specifies CSVKAGGPSNEQFF. The J gene is TRBJ2-1, the V gene TRBV29-1; TRBD2 aligns across 10 bases. The CDR3 covers 14 residues. Germline CDR1 reads SQVTM; CDR2 reads ANQGSEA. Unmatched junction bases numbered 8, after V lost 6 bases and J lost 6 bases.